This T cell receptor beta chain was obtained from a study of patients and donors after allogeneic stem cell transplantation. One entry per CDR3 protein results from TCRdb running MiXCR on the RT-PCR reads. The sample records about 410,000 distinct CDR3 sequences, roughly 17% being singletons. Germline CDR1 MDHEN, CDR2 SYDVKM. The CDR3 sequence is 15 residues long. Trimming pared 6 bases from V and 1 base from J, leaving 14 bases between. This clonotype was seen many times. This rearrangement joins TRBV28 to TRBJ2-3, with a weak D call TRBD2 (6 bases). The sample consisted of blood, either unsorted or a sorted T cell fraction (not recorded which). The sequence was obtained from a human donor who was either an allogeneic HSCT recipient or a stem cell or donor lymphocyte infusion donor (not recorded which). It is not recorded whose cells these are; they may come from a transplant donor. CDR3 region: CASRGVREGTDTQYF. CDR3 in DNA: TGTGCCAGCAGGGGAGTCAGGGAGGGCACAGATACGCAGTATTTT.